Sequencing of this T cell receptor (beta chain) was carried out in a study of shared clonotypes between healthy human individuals. Study-wide results and limits: As a rule, naive subsets had a larger estimated richness than memory subsets.

About this clone itself: Its cognate antigen is unknown.

Naive CD8 cells lacked CD45RO and underwent positive selection for CCR7, leaving out terminally differentiated effector memory CD45RA+ cells. The CDR3 has 13 amino acids. The V end lost 1 base, the J end lost 5 bases, and 9 bases lay between the germline ends. CDR1 is SGHTA, CDR2 FQGNSA, per germline. This table comes from immunoSEQ multiplex PCR, and its TCRdb copy is limited to in-frame clones, with some not included. The sample has about 2.1 million clones; 80% to 95% are singletons. This chain connects TRBV7-2 to TRBJ2-7; D is uncertain. The material sequenced was naive CD8+ T cells from PBMCs. The receptor's source is a man in his late teens or twenties in good health. Some clones in this sample may be carry-over from other donors' samples. The CDR3 sequence is CASSLVIRDEQYF. The CDR3 nucleotides read TGTGCCAGCAGCTTAGTCATTAGGGACGAGCAGTACTTC.